Presented here are 12 T cell receptor beta chains from one specimen sequenced in a study of cytomegalovirus exposure and HLA in healthy donors (dated by TCRdb to about 2017). Library preparation used the immunoSEQ multiplex PCR assay. For the multiplex PCR, a mixture combining 60 forward primers for TCR Vbeta segments and 13 reverse primers for TCR Jbeta segments was used. The table comes from immuneACCESS by way of TCRdb, which keeps in-frame sequences with V and J called. Part of the clones is missing from these tables; in studies checked, under half for an unresolved V gene and the rest for unknown reasons. Across this sample there are about 130,000 clones, with over 60% seen only once. About 4.3% of the sample belongs to the ten largest clones. Sequencing was done on a sample of PBMCs. These receptors were collected from a male donor in good health and CMV-seropositive.

This clone was detected once. The rearrangement links TRBV28 to TRBJ2-5, with TRBD2 identical over 14 bases. Germline V CDR1 and CDR2: MDHEN, SYDVKM. This CDR3 comprises 16 residues. The J segment lost 5 bases and the V segment lost 3 bases, leaving 5 bases of the junction unmatched. The CDR3 DNA is TGTGCCAGCAGTTTTCGACTAGCGGGGGGGAGGGAGACCCAGTACTTC. Translated: CASSFRLAGGRETQYF.

V usage is TRBV7-8 and J usage is TRBJ1-2, with D possibly being TRBD1 (6 bases). Germline V CDR1 and CDR2: SGHVS, FQNEAQ. The CDR3 consists of 15 residues. V lost 0 bases and J lost 6, with 14 bases in between. In DNA form, the CDR3 reads TGTGCCAGCAGCTTAGCAGGACAGCCCATAAATGGCTACACCTTC. Its translation is CASSLAGQPINGYTF.

The gene calls are TRBV6-1 and TRBJ2-5, with D possibly TRBD2 on 5 matching bases. The CDR3 loop spans 13 amino acids. V was trimmed by 6 bases and J by 4 bases, leaving 12 bases between them. The V gene's germline CDR1 is MNHNS and CDR2 SASEGT. This CDR3 is CASREPGRETQYF. CDR3 nucleotides: TGTGCCAGCAGAGAGCCGGGGAGAGAGACCCAGTACTTC.

A few counts support this clone. J is TRBJ1-2 and V is TRBV7-2; D is undetermined. CDR1 SGHTA and CDR2 FQGNSA come from the germline V gene. This CDR3 is 15 amino acids long. Deletions cut 5 bases from V and 4 bases from J, with 17 bases between. The CDR3 DNA reads TGTGCCAGCAGCCCCTCCGGAGGGTCGTTCTATGGCTACACCTTC. Translating gives CASSPSGGSFYGYTF.

This clone has more than one count but fewer than ten. The rearrangement joins TRBV5-5 to TRBJ1-2; 9 nucleotides match TRBD1. The CDR3 sequence is 16 residues long. Germline V gene lookup returns CDR1 SGHKS and CDR2 YYEKEE (reference sequence). With 3 bases clipped from V and 3 bases from J, the junction kept 9 bases outside the gene matches. The CDR3 sequence is CASSSYSGTGHYGYTF. The CDR3 coding sequence is TGTGCCAGCAGCTCCTACTCCGGGACAGGGCACTATGGCTACACCTTC. The complete variable domain, with remaining parts taken from reference TRBV5-5 and TRBJ1-2, reads DAGVTQSPTHLIKTRGQQVTLRCSPISGHKSVSWYQQVLGQGPQFIFQYYEKEERGRGNFPDRFSARQFPNYSSELNVNALLLGDSALYLCASSSYSGTGHYGYTFGSGTRLTVV.

This clone has just a few counts. The V and J genes are TRBV5-4 and TRBJ2-1, with D perhaps TRBD2 (6 bases). This CDR3 comprises 15 residues. From germline, CDR1 is SGHNT and CDR2 YYREEE (reference sequence). V dropped 4 bases and J dropped 5 bases, with 16 bases sitting between them. CDR3 coding DNA: TGTGCCAGCAGCACGGAGACTAGTCAGGACAATGAGCAGTTCTTC. Protein: CASSTETSQDNEQFF.

The CDR3 sequence is CASSPRAQVLYEQYF. The CDR3 DNA reads as TGTGCCAGCTCACCACGAGCCCAGGTTCTCTACGAGCAGTACTTC. The chain couples TRBV18 to TRBJ2-7; D gene uncertain. This CDR3 is 15 amino acids long. V was pared by 1 base and J by 3 bases, with 13 bases between. CDR1 is KGHSH, CDR2 LQKENI, per germline.

This chain uses TRBV18 with TRBJ1-2; D is unresolved. There are 12 residues in the CDR3. Germline V gene data show CDR1 as KGHSH and CDR2 as LQKENI. Trimming removed 2 bases at V and 9 bases at J, with 10 bases between. DNA for the CDR3: TGTGCCAGCTCACCAGAGGGTAGTAGCTACACCTTC. Residues: CASSPEGSSYTF.

Only a few counts were recorded for this clone. An end of the junction differs from the germline gene, which may be a read error. V is TRBV13 and J is TRBJ2-6, with a tentative D call TRBD2 (7 bases). The CDR3 is 16 amino acids. Germline CDR1 and CDR2: PRHDT and FYEKMQ (reference sequence). Here the CDR3 DNA reads TGTGCCAGCAGCTTTTCGGCGGGGGCTGGGGCCAACGGCCTGACTTTC. Translating gives CASSFSAGAGANGLTF.

The gene calls are TRBV6-1 and TRBJ1-5; TRBD1 aligns across 7 bases. V lost 7 bases, J lost 5 bases, and 2 bases stayed unmatched. This CDR3 comprises 12 residues. Germline loops: CDR1 MNHNS, CDR2 SASEGT. The CDR3 region has the DNA TGTGCCAGCAACAGGGGCCATCAGCCCCAGCATTTT. The encoded protein is CASNRGHQPQHF.

The genes are TRBV2 and TRBJ1-1; D remains ambiguous. The CDR3 is made up of 12 amino acids. Trimming removed 4 bases at V and 0 bases at J, with 3 bases between. The germline CDR1 and CDR2 sequences are SNHLY and FYNNEI. CDR3 coding DNA: TGTGCCAGCAGTGCCATGAACACTGAAGCTTTCTTT. It yields the protein CASSAMNTEAFF.

V and J are TRBV5-1 and TRBJ2-5; possible D gene TRBD2, 5 bases. Trimming stripped 0 bases from V and 5 bases from J, with 8 bases between. The CDR3 is made up of 13 amino acids. The germline V gene has CDR1 SGHRS and CDR2 YFSETQ. The CDR3 sequence: CASSLAGTETQYF. DNA for the CDR3: TGCGCCAGCAGCTTGGCGGGAACTGAGACCCAGTACTTC.